A single T cell receptor (beta chain) is shown here with its context. Trimming shortened V by 1 base and J by 3 bases, and 7 bases separated the two germline ends. The germline V gene has CDR1 SGHDT and CDR2 YYEEEE. This CDR3 has 14 residues. Tumor samples were obtained before definitive surgery or chemotherapy. The method was immunoSEQ multiplex PCR; TCRdb's version includes in-frame clones alone and lacks a portion of them. This sample carries about 2,500 clones, over 55% of them seen once, and the ten largest clones take 13%. This record comes from a study of high-grade serous ovarian cancer treatment subgroups. Overall study: Samples averaged 14,192 reads and several thousand unique TCR beta rearrangements.

This chain uses TRBV5-6 with TRBJ2-2; the D gene is possibly TRBD1 (6 bases). The receptor comes from a human donor with high-grade serous ovarian cancer. Sample: tumor tissue. The CDR3 sequence is CASSLRGYTGELFF. The DNA for the CDR3 is TGTGCCAGCAGCTTGAGGGGGTACACCGGGGAGCTGTTTTTT. The whole variable domain, remainder taken from reference TRBV5-6 and TRBJ2-2, is DAGVTQSPTHLIKTRGQQVTLRCSPKSGHDTVSWYQQALGQGPQFIFQYYEEEERQRGNFPDRFSGHQFPNYSSELNVNALLLGDSALYLCASSLRGYTGELFFGEGSRLTVL.